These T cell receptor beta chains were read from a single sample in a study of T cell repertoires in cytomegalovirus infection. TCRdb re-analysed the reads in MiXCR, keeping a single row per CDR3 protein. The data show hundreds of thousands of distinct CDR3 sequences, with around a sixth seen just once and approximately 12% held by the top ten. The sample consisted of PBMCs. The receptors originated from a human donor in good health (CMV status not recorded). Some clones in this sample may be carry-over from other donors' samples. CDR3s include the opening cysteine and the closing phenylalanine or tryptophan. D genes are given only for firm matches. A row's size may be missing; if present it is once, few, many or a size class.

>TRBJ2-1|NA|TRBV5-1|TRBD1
TGCGCCAGCAGCGGGCAGGGGGAGCACAATGAGCAGTTCTTC
CASSGQGEHNEQFF
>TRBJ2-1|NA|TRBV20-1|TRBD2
TGCAGTGCATCGAGCGGGGGGGCCTACAATGAGCAGTTCTTC
CSASSGGAYNEQFF
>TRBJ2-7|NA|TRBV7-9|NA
TGTGCCAGCAGCCTACCGGGTCGAGCGACCGAGCAGTACTTC
CASSLPGRATEQYF
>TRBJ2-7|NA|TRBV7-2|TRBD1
TGTGCCAGCAGCAACGACAGGGCGGATTCCTACGAGCAGTACTTC
CASSNDRADSYEQYF
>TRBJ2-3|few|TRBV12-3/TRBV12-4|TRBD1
TGTGCCACCGGACAGGGGGCGTCAGATACGCAGTATTTT
CATGQGASDTQYF
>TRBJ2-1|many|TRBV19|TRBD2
TGTGCCAGTAGTGCCTACACTAGCGAATCCTACAATGAGCAGTTCTTC
CASSAYTSESYNEQFF
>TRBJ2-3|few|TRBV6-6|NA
TGTGCCAGCAGTAGGGGATTAGATACGCAGTATTTT
CASSRGLDTQYF
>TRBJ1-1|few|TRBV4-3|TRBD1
TGCGCCAGCAGAGACGGGACAGGGGCGCGGACTGAAGCTTTCTTT
CASRDGTGARTEAFF
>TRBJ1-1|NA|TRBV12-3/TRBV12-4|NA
TGTGCCAGCCAAAATCGGGCCGGCACTGAAGCTTTCTTT
CASQNRAGTEAFF
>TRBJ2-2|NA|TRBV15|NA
TGTGCCACCAGCAGAGGGCAGGGGATACCCGGGGAGCTGTTTTTT
CATSRGQGIPGELFF
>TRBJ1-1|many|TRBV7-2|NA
TGTGCCAGCAGCTTATTCTCTCGGGCGAACACTGAAGCTTTCTTT
CASSLFSRANTEAFF
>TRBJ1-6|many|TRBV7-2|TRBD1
TGTGCCAGCAGCCTACCGGGACAGGGATATTCACCCCTCCACTTT
CASSLPGQGYSPLHF
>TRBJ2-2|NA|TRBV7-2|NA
TGTGCCAGCAGCTGGACGCTTAACACCGGGGAGCTGTTTTTT
CASSWTLNTGELFF
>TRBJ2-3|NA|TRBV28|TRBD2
TGTGCCAGCAGTTTATACCTAGCGGGGTACAGAGATACGCAGTATTTT
CASSLYLAGYRDTQYF
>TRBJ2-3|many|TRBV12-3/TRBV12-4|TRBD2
TGTGCCAGCAGCCTCAGGACTAGCGGCACAGATACGCAGTATTTT
CASSLRTSGTDTQYF
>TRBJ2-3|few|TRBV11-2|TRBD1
TGTGCCAGCAGCTTAACAGGGGGCCAGGGGGCGAGCGGAGATACGCAGTATTTT
CASSLTGGQGASGDTQYF
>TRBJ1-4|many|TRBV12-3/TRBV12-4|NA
TGTGCCAGCAGTTTATCGGACCCTCAAAATGAAAAACTGTTTTTT
CASSLSDPQNEKLFF
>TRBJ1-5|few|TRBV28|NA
TGTGCCAGCAGTTTCCAGGGGATAAGCAATCAGCCCCAGCATTTT
CASSFQGISNQPQHF
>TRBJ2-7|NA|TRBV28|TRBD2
TGTGCCAGCACCCGGGGGGGGGCGTCCTACGAGCAGTACTTC
CASTRGGASYEQYF
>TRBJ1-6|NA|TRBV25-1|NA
TGTGCCAGCAGTGCGTTCAGGAATTCACCCCTCCACTTT
CASSAFRNSPLHF
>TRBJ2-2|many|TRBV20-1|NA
TGCAGTGCTAGGTCAGGACGGACGAACACCGGGGAGCTGTTTTTT
CSARSGRTNTGELFF
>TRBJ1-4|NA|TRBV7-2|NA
TGTGCCAGCAGCTTAAATGGGGGACTGCCTGACGAAAAACTGTTTTTT
CASSLNGGLPDEKLFF
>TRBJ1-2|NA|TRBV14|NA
TGTGCCAGCAGCCCCGGAAGATCAGGCTACACCTTC
CASSPGRSGYTF
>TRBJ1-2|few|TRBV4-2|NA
TGTGCCAGCAGCCAAGCTTTATCGGGGATGGGCTACACCTTC
CASSQALSGMGYTF
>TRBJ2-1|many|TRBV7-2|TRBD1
TGTGCCAGCAGCTTAGAGGGTACAGGGGCCTATGAGCAGTTCTTC
CASSLEGTGAYEQFF
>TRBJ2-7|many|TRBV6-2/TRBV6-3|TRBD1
TGTGCCAGCAGTACACCTTGGGGCACGACAGGGGCCAACTCCTACGAGCAGTACTTC
CASSTPWGTTGANSYEQYF
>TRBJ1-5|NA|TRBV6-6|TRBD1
TGTGCCAGCAGTTACCGGGGACAGGACCTGTATAGCAATCAGCCCCAGCATTTT
CASSYRGQDLYSNQPQHF
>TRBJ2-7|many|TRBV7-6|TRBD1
TGTGCCAGCAGCCAGGGGGCGTGGGTCGAGCAGTACTTC
CASSQGAWVEQYF
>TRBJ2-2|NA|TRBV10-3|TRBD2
TGTGCCATCCGGGGGACTAGCGCCGGGGAGCTGTTTTTT
CAIRGTSAGELFF
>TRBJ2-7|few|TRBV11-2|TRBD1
TGTGCCAGCAGCTTAACTCACAGGGGGCAATACGAGCAGTACTTC
CASSLTHRGQYEQYF
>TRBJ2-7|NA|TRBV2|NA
TGTGCCAGCAGTGCCCAAGGTCGGGAGCAGTACTTC
CASSAQGREQYF
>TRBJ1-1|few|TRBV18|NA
TGTGCCAGCTCACCCTTTGTCTCAGAGAACACTGAAGCTTTCTTT
CASSPFVSENTEAFF
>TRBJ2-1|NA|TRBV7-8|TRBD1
TGTGCCAGCAGCTTAGGTAGAGGGGGCGTCTTTGCTTTGAATGAGCAGTTCTTC
CASSLGRGGVFALNEQFF
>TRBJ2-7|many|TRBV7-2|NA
TGTGCCAGCAGCGCCCAGGGTGGGACCTACGAGCAGTACTTC
CASSAQGGTYEQYF
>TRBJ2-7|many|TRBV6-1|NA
TGTGCCAGCAGTGAAGATCGGGGGATAGGCTACGAGCAGTACTTC
CASSEDRGIGYEQYF
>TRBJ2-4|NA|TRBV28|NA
TGTGCCAGCAGTTTCCGGGGGGCGGCTATAAACATTCAGTACTTC
CASSFRGAAINIQYF
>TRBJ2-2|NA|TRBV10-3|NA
TGTGCCATCAATCGGGGGAACACCGGGGAGCTGTTTTTT
CAINRGNTGELFF
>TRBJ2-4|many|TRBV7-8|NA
TGTGCCAGCAGCCCCACGGCGGGACTAGCCAAAAACATTCAGTACTTC
CASSPTAGLAKNIQYF
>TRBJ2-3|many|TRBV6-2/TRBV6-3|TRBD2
TGTGCCAGCAGGCCACTAGCGGGCACAGATACGCAGTATTTT
CASRPLAGTDTQYF
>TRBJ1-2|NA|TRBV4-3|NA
TGCGCCAGCAGCCAAGAAGGCGGGGCTTATGGCTACACCTTC
CASSQEGGAYGYTF
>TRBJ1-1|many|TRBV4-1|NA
TGCGCCAGCAGCCAAGATCCGGTGAACACTGAAGCTTTCTTT
CASSQDPVNTEAFF
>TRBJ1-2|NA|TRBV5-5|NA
TGTGCCAGCAGCTTGGACAGGGCTTACGACACCTTC
CASSLDRAYDTF
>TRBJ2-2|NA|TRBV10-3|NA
TGTGCCATCAGTGGGCGGACAGCATACACCGGGGAGCTGTTTTTT
CAISGRTAYTGELFF
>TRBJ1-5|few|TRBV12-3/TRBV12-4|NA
TGTGCCAGCAGTTTAATCGTTGGTCAGCCCCAGCATTTT
CASSLIVGQPQHF
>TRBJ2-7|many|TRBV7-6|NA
TGTGCCAGCGGGGTCTCCTACGAGCAGTACTTC
CASGVSYEQYF
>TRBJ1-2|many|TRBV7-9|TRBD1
TGTGCCAGCAGCGGGAGGACAGGGGAGCATGGCTACACCTTC
CASSGRTGEHGYTF
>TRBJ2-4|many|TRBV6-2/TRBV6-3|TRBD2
TGTGCCAGCAGACTAGCGGGGGGCTCAGCCAAAAACATTCAGTACTTC
CASRLAGGSAKNIQYF
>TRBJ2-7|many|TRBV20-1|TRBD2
TGCAGTGCCAAGACTAGCGGGGGACCCCGCTCCTACGAGCAGTACTTC
CSAKTSGGPRSYEQYF